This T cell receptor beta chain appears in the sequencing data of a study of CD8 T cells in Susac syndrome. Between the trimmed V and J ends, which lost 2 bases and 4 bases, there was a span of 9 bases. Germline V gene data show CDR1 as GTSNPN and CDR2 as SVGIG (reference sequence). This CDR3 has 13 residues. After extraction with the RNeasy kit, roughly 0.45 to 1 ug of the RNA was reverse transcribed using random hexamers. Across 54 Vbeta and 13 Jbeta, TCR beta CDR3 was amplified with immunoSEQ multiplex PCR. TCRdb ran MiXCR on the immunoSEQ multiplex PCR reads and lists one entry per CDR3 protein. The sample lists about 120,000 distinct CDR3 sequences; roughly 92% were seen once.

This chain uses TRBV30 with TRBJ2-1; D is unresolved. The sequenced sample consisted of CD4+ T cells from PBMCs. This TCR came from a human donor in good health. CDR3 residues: CAWSRAIYNEQFF. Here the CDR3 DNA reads TGTGCCTGGAGTAGGGCGATTTACAATGAGCAGTTCTTC.